This T cell receptor (beta chain) was documented in a study of shared clonotypes between healthy human individuals. In the naive CD8 group, cells lacked CD45RO and were positively selected for CCR7, so terminally differentiated effector memory CD45RA+ cells were left out. Data came from immunoSEQ multiplex PCR; TCRdb stores just in-frame clones and leaves some out. The sample has some 2 million clones, over 85% seen once. The sequence derives from a man aged 18 to 29 in good health. Input material: naive CD8+ T cells sorted from blood.

The CDR3 DNA sequence: TGTGCCAGCAGTGACCCGGACAGGGTGAACACCGGGGAGCTGTTTTTT. This translates into CASSDPDRVNTGELFF. The chain couples TRBV25-1 to TRBJ2-2; 8 bases line up with TRBD1. The V gene's germline CDR1 is MGHDK and CDR2 SYGVNS. The V gene end was trimmed by 3 bases and the J gene end by 1 base; junction bases not matched to a gene: 4. CDR3 length: 16 amino acids.